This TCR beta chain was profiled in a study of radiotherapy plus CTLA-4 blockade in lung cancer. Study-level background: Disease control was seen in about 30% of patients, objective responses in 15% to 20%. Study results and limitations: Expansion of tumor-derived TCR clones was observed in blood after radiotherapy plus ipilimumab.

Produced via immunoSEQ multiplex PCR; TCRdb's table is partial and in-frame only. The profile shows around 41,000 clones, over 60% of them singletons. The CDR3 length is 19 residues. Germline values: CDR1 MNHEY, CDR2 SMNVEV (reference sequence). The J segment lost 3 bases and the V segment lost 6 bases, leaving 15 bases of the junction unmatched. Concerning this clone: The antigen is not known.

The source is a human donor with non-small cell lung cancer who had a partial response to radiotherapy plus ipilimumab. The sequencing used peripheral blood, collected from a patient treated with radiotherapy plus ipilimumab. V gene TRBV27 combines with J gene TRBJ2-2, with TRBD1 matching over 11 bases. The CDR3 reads CASSLRWLPGQGDTGELFF. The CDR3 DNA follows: TGTGCCAGCAGCCTAAGGTGGTTACCGGGACAGGGGGACACCGGGGAGCTGTTTTTT.